The rows below give T cell receptor beta chains drawn from one sample of a study of shared clonotypes between healthy human individuals. TCRdb keeps only in-frame clones here, not all; method: immunoSEQ multiplex PCR. The repertoire includes 700,000 to 950,000 clones, 96% of them detected once, and about 0.21% sits in the top ten. The sequencing input was naive CD8+ T cells sorted from blood. The receptors derive from a man younger than 45 in good health. Both conserved end residues are part of each CDR3. A D gene is named only where the DNA matches it firmly. Size is stated for part of the rows, as once, few or many counts, or as a class when the clone is expanded.

cdr3_nt	cdr3_aa	j_call	clone_size	v_call	d_call
TGTGCCAGCAGCTTGTATGGTACAGGGGGGTCGGAGGAGACCCAGTACTTC	CASSLYGTGGSEETQYF	TRBJ2-5	-	TRBV5-4	TRBD1
TGTGCCAGTAGTATAGTGTGGGCTAGCGGAGGAGCTGGGAATGAGCAGTTCTTC	CASSIVWASGGAGNEQFF	TRBJ2-1	-	TRBV19	TRBD2
TGCGCCAGCAGCCAAGAGGCCCTAGACGACGAAAAACTGTTTTTT	CASSQEALDDEKLFF	TRBJ1-4	-	TRBV4-1	-
TGTGCCAGCAGCCCCCCCGGGATGAGCACAGATACGCAGTATTTT	CASSPPGMSTDTQYF	TRBJ2-3	-	TRBV7-6	-
TGCGCCAGCAGTGAGGGGCAGATAAGCAATCAGCCCCAGCATTTT	CASSEGQISNQPQHF	TRBJ1-5	-	TRBV10-1	-
TGTGCCAGTGCCATGAGGGAGTCCTACGAGCAGTACTTC	CASAMRESYEQYF	TRBJ2-7	-	TRBV19	-
TGTGCCAGCAGTTCAAGGGACCGGACGGACGCGAACACCGGGGAGCTGTTTTTT	CASSSRDRTDANTGELFF	TRBJ2-2	-	TRBV28	-
TGTGCCATTTCAGTTAGTGTGAACACTGAAGCTTTCTTT	CAISVSVNTEAFF	TRBJ1-1	-	TRBV6-5	-
TGTGCCAGCAGTGCGAGGGGAGAAAAGGACACTGAAGCTTTCTTT	CASSARGEKDTEAFF	TRBJ1-1	-	TRBV6-1	-
TGTGCCAGCAGCCAAGAGGGCCATTTTACCGGGACGGTGACGTCTGGGGCCAACGTCCTGACTTTC	CASSQEGHFTGTVTSGANVLTF	TRBJ2-6	-	TRBV4-2	-
TGCGCCAGCAGCTTGGAAGGGGAGCTATACGAGCAGTACTTC	CASSLEGELYEQYF	TRBJ2-7	once	TRBV5-1	-
TGTGCCAGCAGTGTCCCCAATTCCCAGCTAGCTGTAGGTTTTTTGTGGTTCTTC	CASSVPNSQLAVGFLWFF	TRBJ2-1	-	TRBV6-1	-
TGTGCCAGCAGTGTAGTCGTGCCGCGAGGTGAAAAACTGTTTTTT	CASSVVVPRGEKLFF	TRBJ1-4	-	TRBV2	-
TGTGCCAGCAGCCAAGATTTACGGAGGATGGATGGGCTTATAAATGAAAAACTGTTTTTT	CASSQDLRRMDGLINEKLFF	TRBJ1-4	-	TRBV4-2	-
TGTGCCAGCAGCCCCTGGGCCGGGGAGCTGTTTTTT	CASSPWAGELFF	TRBJ2-2	-	TRBV7-9	-
TGTGCCAGTCTAGGGCGGGTCCACGAGCAGTACTTC	CASLGRVHEQYF	TRBJ2-7	-	TRBV2	-
TGCAGTGCCGAGGGGCAAGAGACCCAGTACTTC	CSAEGQETQYF	TRBJ2-5	-	TRBV20-1	-
TGTGCCAGCAGCGGGACTAGCGGGAGCAGTTTCCAGTTCTTC	CASSGTSGSSFQFF	TRBJ2-1	-	TRBV6-5	TRBD2
TGTGCCAGCAGTCCTGGGACAACCGGCAATGAGCAGTTCTTC	CASSPGTTGNEQFF	TRBJ2-1	-	TRBV27	-
TGTGCCACCAGCGGTGCGGGACTCCACGGCCCGAGCTCCTACGAGCAGTACTTC	CATSGAGLHGPSSYEQYF	TRBJ2-7	-	TRBV15	-
TGTGCCAGCAGCTTGGGGGACGCTCTGGGGCAGCCCCAGCATTTT	CASSLGDALGQPQHF	TRBJ1-5	-	TRBV5-5	-
TGTGCCAGCAGCCGGGGGACAGGGGTAGCCTATGGCTACACCTTC	CASSRGTGVAYGYTF	TRBJ1-2	-	TRBV7-9	TRBD1
TGTGCCAGCTCACGTGGTGGCGTTTACTATGGCTACACCTTC	CASSRGGVYYGYTF	TRBJ1-2	-	TRBV18	-
TGTGCCAGCAGTGATAGTAGCAGGGTAGGGATGGACACCGGGGAGCTGTTTTTT	CASSDSSRVGMDTGELFF	TRBJ2-2	-	TRBV25-1	-
TGTGCCAGCAGCTCTTGGACGGGGATGGGTGGCTACGAGCAGTACTTC	CASSSWTGMGGYEQYF	TRBJ2-7	-	TRBV14	-
TGTGCCAGCAGCTCAGGACGGACTAGCACAGATACGCAGTATTTT	CASSSGRTSTDTQYF	TRBJ2-3	once	TRBV11-2	-
TGTGCCAGCAGCTTTAGCGGGCCTAGCACAGATACGCAGTATTTT	CASSFSGPSTDTQYF	TRBJ2-3	-	TRBV7-9	TRBD2
TGTGCCAGCAGAGGAGGACTAGCGGCCTACGAGCAGTACTTC	CASRGGLAAYEQYF	TRBJ2-7	-	TRBV2	TRBD2
TGTGCCAGCAGCTTGGATAGCGGGAGTATGTCTAGCACAGATACGCAGTATTTT	CASSLDSGSMSSTDTQYF	TRBJ2-3	-	TRBV5-4	TRBD2
TGTGCCAGCAGCCCGGGACAGGGGATGTACGAGCAGTACTTC	CASSPGQGMYEQYF	TRBJ2-7	-	TRBV27	TRBD1
TGTGCTAGTGGACGAACTAGCGGGGATAGCAATGAGCAGTTCTTC	CASGRTSGDSNEQFF	TRBJ2-1	-	TRBV12-5	TRBD2
TGTGCCAGCAGCGTCCCCGGGGGTGGGGCCAAGTCAGATACGCAGTATTTT	CASSVPGGGAKSDTQYF	TRBJ2-3	-	TRBV9	-
TGTGCCAGCAGCGTAGGGCAGGTTCTTACTGCAAACAATGAGCAGTTCTTC	CASSVGQVLTANNEQFF	TRBJ2-1	-	TRBV9	-
TGTGCCAGCTCACCAACCCCTAGCGGGATTTTTAGTGAGCAGTTCTTC	CASSPTPSGIFSEQFF	TRBJ2-1	-	TRBV18	TRBD2
TGTGCCAGCAGTAGCCCGGTCCAGCGGGAGGTTAGTAATGAGCAGTTCTTC	CASSSPVQREVSNEQFF	TRBJ2-1	-	TRBV7-8	TRBD2
TGTGCCAGCAGTTTTGGGACCAATGGTCCCCTCCAAGAGACCCAGTACTTC	CASSFGTNGPLQETQYF	TRBJ2-5	-	TRBV28	-
TGTGCCAGCAGCTTAGGACGGGGGACAGGTACCTACAATGAGCAGTTCTTC	CASSLGRGTGTYNEQFF	TRBJ2-1	-	TRBV7-8	TRBD1
TGTGCCATCAGTGAGGGGTCTTACGAGCAGTACTTC	CAISEGSYEQYF	TRBJ2-7	-	TRBV10-3	-
TGCGCCAGCAGTGACAGAAAAGAATCAGCGGGAGGGCTGTACAATGAGCAGTTCTTC	CASSDRKESAGGLYNEQFF	TRBJ2-1	-	TRBV10-1	TRBD2
TGTGCCACCAAGGAAGCGGGGGTTACCTACGAGCAGTACTTC	CATKEAGVTYEQYF	TRBJ2-7	-	TRBV5-6	TRBD2
TGTGCCATCACCGGGGACAGGGGGCGGTACGAGCAGTACTTC	CAITGDRGRYEQYF	TRBJ2-7	-	TRBV10-3	TRBD1
TGCGCCAGCAGCCAAGATCAGGTAACAGGTCAAGAGACCCAGTACTTC	CASSQDQVTGQETQYF	TRBJ2-5	-	TRBV4-3	-
TGTGCCAGCTCACCAAAAGACATGGCCGGGGAGCTGTTTTTT	CASSPKDMAGELFF	TRBJ2-2	-	TRBV18	-
TGCAGCGCCCGAGGCTCTGGAAACACCATATATTTT	CSARGSGNTIYF	TRBJ1-3	-	TRBV29-1	-
TGTGCCAGCAGCGCCGGGACCGACAGTAACACTGAAGCTTTCTTT	CASSAGTDSNTEAFF	TRBJ1-1	once	TRBV7-6	-
TGTGCCTGGAGTTTAGGGAGCACTGAAGCTTTCTTT	CAWSLGSTEAFF	TRBJ1-1	-	TRBV30	-
TGTGCCAGCAGCCCCGGGACAGGGGCCTACGAGCAGTACTTC	CASSPGTGAYEQYF	TRBJ2-7	few	TRBV11-2	TRBD1
TGTGCCAGCAGTTTACAGACGAACACTGAAGCTTTCTTT	CASSLQTNTEAFF	TRBJ1-1	-	TRBV27	-
TGTGCCAGCACCTCCCCTTGGCGGGATACGCAGTATTTT	CASTSPWRDTQYF	TRBJ2-3	-	TRBV7-9	-
TGTGCCAGCAGTGATGGGCGTAGCGGACAAGAGACCCAGTACTTC	CASSDGRSGQETQYF	TRBJ2-5	-	TRBV2	-
TGTGCCAGTAGCTCAAGGGCCTACGGGAACGAGCAGTACTTC	CASSSRAYGNEQYF	TRBJ2-7	-	TRBV19	-
TGCGCCAGCAGCTTTTTACAGGGGACAGGCTATGGCTACACCTTC	CASSFLQGTGYGYTF	TRBJ1-2	-	TRBV5-1	TRBD1
TGCAGCGTTGGGGCCATTTGGGAGAACCGCAATGAGCAGTTCTTC	CSVGAIWENRNEQFF	TRBJ2-1	-	TRBV29-1	-
TGTGCCAGCAGCGGACTAGCGGGGTTATACAATGAGCAGTTCTTC	CASSGLAGLYNEQFF	TRBJ2-1	once	TRBV7-9	TRBD2
TGTGCCAGCAGCCGCGGGACAGTGAACACTGAAGCTTTCTTT	CASSRGTVNTEAFF	TRBJ1-1	-	TRBV7-8	TRBD1
TGTGCCAGCAGGATGGGGTGGGGTCCCTACGAGCAGTACTTC	CASRMGWGPYEQYF	TRBJ2-7	-	TRBV13	-
TGTGCCAGCAGTGAATTGGACAGGGGTTACAATGAGCAGTTCTTC	CASSELDRGYNEQFF	TRBJ2-1	-	TRBV2	TRBD1
TGCGCCAGCAGCCGAGGGGGCGAGCAGTACTTC	CASSRGGEQYF	TRBJ2-7	-	TRBV4-3	-
TGTGCCAGCTCACCAGAGACTAGCGGGAGCGTAAATGAGCAGTTCTTC	CASSPETSGSVNEQFF	TRBJ2-1	-	TRBV18	TRBD2